A single sample gave rise to the 2 T cell receptor beta chains below, sequenced in a study of blood T cell repertoires in COVID-19. Data came from immunoSEQ multiplex PCR; TCRdb stores just in-frame clones and leaves some out. The table includes about 88,000 clones, roughly 90% detected once. Sequencing used peripheral blood. These receptor sequences come from a male donor with acute or convalescent COVID-19.

The rearrangement uses TRBV2 and TRBJ2-7; maybe TRBD1 (7 bases). Per the germline V gene, CDR1 is SNHLY and CDR2 is FYNNEI. The CDR3 has 14 residues. The ends were cut back, 6 bases at V and 4 bases at J, with 16 bases in the middle. CDR3 nucleotide sequence: TGTGCCAGCAGCCGACAGGGAGGACAGTACGAGCAGTACTTC. As protein: CASSRQGGQYEQYF.

The chain is built from TRBV7-9 and TRBJ2-7, with unresolved D. The CDR3 consists of 17 residues. From germline, CDR1 is SEHNR and CDR2 FQNEAQ (reference sequence). V gave up 1 base and J gave up 1 base, with 17 bases separating them. CDR3 region: CASSLVVDSQLSYEQYF. The CDR3 region has the DNA TGTGCCAGCAGCTTAGTGGTCGATAGCCAGCTATCCTACGAGCAGTACTTC. Full variable domain (remainder filled in from reference TRBV7-9 and TRBJ2-7): DTGVSQNPRHKITKRGQNVTFRCDPISEHNRLYWYRQTLGQGPEFLTYFQNEAQLEKSRLLSDRFSAERPKGSFSTLEIQRTEQGDSAMYLCASSLVVDSQLSYEQYFGPGTRLTVT.